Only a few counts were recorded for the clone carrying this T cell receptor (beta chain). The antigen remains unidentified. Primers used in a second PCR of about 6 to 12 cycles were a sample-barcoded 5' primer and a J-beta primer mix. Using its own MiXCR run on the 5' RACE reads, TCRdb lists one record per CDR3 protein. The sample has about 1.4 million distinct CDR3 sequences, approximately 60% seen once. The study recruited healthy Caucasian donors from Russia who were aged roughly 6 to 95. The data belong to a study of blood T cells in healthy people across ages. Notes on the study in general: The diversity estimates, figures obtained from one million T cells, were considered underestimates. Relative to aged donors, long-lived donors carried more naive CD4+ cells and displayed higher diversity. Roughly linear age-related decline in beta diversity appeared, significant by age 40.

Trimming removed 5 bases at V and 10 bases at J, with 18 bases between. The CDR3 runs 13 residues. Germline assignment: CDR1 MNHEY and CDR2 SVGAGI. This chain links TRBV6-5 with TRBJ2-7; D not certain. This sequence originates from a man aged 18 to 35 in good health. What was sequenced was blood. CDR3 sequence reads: CASSNKNRAPQYF. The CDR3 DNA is TGTGCCAGCAGTAACAAAAACCGGGCTCCTCAGTACTTC.